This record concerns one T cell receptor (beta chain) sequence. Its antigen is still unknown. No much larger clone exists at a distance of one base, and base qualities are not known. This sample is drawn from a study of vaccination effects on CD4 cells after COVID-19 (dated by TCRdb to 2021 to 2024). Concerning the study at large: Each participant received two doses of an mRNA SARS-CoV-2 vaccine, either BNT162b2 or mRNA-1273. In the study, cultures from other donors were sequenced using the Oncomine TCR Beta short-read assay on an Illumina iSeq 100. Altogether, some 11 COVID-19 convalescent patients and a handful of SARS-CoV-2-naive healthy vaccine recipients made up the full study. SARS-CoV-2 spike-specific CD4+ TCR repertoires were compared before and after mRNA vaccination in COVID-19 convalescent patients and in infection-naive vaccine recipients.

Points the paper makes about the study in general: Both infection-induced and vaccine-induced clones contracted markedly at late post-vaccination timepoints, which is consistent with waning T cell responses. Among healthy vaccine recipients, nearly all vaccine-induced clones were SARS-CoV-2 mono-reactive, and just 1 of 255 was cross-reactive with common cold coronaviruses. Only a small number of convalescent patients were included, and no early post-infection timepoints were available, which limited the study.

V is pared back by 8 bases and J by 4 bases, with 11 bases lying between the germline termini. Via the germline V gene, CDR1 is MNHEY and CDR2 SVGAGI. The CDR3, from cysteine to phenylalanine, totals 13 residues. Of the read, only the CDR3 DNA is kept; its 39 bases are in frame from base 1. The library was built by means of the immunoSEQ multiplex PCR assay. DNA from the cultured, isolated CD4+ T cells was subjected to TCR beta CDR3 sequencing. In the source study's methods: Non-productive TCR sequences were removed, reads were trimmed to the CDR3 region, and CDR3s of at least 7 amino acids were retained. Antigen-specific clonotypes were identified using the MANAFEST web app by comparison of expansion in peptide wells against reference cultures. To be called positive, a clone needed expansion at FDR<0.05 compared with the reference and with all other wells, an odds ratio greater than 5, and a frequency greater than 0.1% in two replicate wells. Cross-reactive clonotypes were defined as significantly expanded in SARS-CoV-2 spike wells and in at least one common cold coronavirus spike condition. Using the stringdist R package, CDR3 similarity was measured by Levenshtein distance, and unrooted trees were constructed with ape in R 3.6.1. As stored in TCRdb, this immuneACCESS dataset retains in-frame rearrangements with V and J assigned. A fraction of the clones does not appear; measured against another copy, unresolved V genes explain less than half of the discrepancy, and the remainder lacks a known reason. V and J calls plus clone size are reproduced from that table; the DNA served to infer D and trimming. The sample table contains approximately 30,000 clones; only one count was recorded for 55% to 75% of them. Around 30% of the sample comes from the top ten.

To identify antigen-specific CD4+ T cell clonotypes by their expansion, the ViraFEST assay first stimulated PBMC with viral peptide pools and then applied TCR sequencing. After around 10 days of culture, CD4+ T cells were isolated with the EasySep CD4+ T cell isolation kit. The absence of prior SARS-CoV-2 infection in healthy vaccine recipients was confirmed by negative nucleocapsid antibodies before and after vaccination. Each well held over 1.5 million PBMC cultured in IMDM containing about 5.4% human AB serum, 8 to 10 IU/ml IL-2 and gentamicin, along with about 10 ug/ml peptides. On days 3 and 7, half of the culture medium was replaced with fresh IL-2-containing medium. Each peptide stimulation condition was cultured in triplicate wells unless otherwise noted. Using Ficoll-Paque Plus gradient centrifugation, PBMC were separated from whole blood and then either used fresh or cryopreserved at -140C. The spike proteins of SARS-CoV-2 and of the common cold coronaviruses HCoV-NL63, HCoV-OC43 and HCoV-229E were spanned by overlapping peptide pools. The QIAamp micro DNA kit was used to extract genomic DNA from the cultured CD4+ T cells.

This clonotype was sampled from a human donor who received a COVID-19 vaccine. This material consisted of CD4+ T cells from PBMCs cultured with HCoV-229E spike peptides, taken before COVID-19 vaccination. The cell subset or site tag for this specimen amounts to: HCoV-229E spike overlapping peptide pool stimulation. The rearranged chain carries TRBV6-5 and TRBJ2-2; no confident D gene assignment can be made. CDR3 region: CASRISGTGELFF. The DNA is TGTGCCAGCCGTATTTCTGGCACCGGGGAGCTGTTTTTT.